This T cell receptor beta chain was observed in a study of T cell changes during pregnancy in multiple sclerosis. The J segment lost 5 bases and the V segment lost 0 bases, leaving 5 bases of the junction unmatched. CDR3 length: 16 residues. The germline V gene encodes CDR1 LNHNV and CDR2 YYDKDF (reference sequence). TCRdb's table, derived via immunoSEQ multiplex PCR, lists solely in-frame clones and lacks some. The data contain roughly 38,000 clones, 90% to 95% of them singletons. The source was CD4+ T cells from peripheral blood mononuclear cells, collected in the third trimester of pregnancy. This chain uses TRBV15 with TRBJ2-3; 10 bases match TRBD1. The clonotype comes from a female donor with multiple sclerosis, enrolled in a pregnancy study. CDR3 residues: CATSRDGTGVEDTQYF. The CDR3 nucleotides are TGTGCCACCAGCAGAGATGGGACAGGGGTCGAAGATACGCAGTATTTT.